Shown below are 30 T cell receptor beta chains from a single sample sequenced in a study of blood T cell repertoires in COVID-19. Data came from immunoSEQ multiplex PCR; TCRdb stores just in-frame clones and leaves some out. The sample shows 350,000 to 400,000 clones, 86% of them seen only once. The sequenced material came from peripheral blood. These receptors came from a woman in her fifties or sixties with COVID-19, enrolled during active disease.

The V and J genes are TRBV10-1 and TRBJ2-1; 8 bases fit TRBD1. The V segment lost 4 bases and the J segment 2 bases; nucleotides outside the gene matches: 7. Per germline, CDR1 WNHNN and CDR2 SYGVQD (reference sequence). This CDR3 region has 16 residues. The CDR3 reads CASSVSGQGPYNEQFF. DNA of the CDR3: TGCGCCAGCAGTGTTTCAGGACAGGGTCCCTACAATGAGCAGTTCTTC.

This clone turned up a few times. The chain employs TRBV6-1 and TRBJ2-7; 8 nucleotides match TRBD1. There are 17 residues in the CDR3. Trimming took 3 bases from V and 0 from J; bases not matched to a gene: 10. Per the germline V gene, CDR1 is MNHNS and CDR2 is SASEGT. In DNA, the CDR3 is TGTGCCAGCAGTGATCCCGGAGACAGGGGCTTCTCCTACGAGCAGTACTTC. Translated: CASSDPGDRGFSYEQYF.

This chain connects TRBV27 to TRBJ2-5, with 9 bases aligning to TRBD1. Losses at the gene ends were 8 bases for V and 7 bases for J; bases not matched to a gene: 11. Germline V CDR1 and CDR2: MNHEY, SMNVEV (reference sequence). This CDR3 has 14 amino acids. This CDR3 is CASSRQGVGVTQYF. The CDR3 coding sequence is TGTGCCAGCTCCCGACAGGGGGTCGGGGTGACCCAGTACTTC.

Written as DNA, the CDR3 is TGTGCCAGCAGTTCCGCCGGGACAGGTTGGGACACTGAAGCTTTCTTT. Encoded protein: CASSSAGTGWDTEAFF. The chain couples TRBV6-5 to TRBJ1-1; 8 positions match TRBD1. Germline V gene sequence: CDR1 MNHEY, CDR2 SVGAGI. This CDR3 is 16 amino acids long. Trimming at V came to 4 bases and at J to 3 bases, leaving 10 bases not matched to a gene.

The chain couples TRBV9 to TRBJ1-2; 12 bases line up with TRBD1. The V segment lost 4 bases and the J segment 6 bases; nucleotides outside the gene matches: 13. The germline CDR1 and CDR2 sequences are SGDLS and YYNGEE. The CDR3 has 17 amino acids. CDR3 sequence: CASSPAQGTGGLNGYTF. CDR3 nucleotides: TGTGCCAGCAGCCCGGCCCAGGGGACAGGGGGCTTAAATGGCTACACCTTC. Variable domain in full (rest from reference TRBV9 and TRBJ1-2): DSGVTQTPKHLITATGQRVTLRCSPRSGDLSVYWYQQSLDQGLQFLIQYYNGEERAKGNILERFSAQQFPDLHSELNLSSLELGDSALYFCASSPAQGTGGLNGYTFGSGTRLTVV.

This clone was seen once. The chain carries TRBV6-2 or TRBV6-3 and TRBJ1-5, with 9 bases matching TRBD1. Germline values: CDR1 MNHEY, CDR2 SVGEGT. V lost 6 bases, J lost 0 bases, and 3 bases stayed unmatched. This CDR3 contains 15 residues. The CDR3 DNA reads TGTGCCAGCAGCCGGGGACAGGGTAGCAATCAGCCCCAGCATTTT. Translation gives CASSRGQGSNQPQHF.

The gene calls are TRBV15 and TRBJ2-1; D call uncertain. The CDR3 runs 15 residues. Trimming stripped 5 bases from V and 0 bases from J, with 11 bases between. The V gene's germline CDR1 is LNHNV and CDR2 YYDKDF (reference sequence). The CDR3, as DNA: TGTGCCACCAGCTCGCGACACTTCTCCTACAATGAGCAGTTCTTC. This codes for CATSSRHFSYNEQFF.

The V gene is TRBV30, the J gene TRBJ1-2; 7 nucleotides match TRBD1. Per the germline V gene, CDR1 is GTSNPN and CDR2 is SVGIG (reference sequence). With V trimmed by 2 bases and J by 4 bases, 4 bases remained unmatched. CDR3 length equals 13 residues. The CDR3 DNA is TGTGCCTGGAGTCCGGGACAGTTCTATGGCTACACCTTC. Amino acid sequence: CAWSPGQFYGYTF.

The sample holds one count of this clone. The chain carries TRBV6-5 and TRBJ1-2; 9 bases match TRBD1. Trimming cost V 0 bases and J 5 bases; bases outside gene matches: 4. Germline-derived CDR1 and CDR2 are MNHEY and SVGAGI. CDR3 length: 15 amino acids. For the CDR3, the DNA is TGTGCCAGCAGTTACTCGGGACAGGGCGGTTATGGCTACACCTTC. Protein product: CASSYSGQGGYGYTF.

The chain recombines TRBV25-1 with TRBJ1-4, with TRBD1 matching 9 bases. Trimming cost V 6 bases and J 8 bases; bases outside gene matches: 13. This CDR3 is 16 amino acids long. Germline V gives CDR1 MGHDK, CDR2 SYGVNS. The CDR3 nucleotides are TGTGCCAGCAGGGATAAATACAGGGGGCGAGGGGAAAAACTGTTTTTT. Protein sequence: CASRDKYRGRGEKLFF.

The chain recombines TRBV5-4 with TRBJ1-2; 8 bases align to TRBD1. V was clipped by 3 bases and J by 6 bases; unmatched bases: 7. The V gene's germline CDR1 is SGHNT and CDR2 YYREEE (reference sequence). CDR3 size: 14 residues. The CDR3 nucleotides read TGTGCCAGCAGCTCCAAGGACAGGGTGGATGGCTACACCTTC. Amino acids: CASSSKDRVDGYTF.

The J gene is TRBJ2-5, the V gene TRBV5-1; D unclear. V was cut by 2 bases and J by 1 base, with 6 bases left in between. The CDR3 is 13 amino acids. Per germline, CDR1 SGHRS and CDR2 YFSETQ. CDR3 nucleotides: TGCGCCAGCAGCTTTCACGGCCAAGAGACCCAGTACTTC. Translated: CASSFHGQETQYF.

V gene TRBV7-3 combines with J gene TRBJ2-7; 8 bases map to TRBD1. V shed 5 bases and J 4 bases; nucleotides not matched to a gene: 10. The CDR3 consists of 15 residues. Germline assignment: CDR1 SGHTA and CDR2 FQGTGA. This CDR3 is CASSPQGGFGYEQYF. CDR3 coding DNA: TGTGCCAGCAGCCCACAGGGGGGATTTGGGTACGAGCAGTACTTC.

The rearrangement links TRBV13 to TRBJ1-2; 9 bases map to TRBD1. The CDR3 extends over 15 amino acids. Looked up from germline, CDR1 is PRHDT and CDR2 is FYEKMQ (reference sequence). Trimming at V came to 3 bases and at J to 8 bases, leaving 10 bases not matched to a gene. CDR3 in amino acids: CASSLRSGTGTGYTF. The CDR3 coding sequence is TGTGCCAGCAGCTTGAGGTCCGGGACAGGGACCGGCTACACCTTC.

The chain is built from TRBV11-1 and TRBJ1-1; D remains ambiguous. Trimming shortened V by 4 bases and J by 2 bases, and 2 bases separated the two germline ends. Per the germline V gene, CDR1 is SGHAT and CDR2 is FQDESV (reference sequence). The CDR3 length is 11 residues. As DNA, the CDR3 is TGTGCCAGCAGCTCAAACACTGAAGCTTTCTTT. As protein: CASSSNTEAFF.

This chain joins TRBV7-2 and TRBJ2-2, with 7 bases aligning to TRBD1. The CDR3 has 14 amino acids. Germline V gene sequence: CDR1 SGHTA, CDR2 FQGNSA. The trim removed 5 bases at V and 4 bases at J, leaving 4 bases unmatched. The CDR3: CASSLGGGTGELFF. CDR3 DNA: TGTGCCAGCAGCCTAGGGGGCGGCACCGGGGAGCTGTTTTTT.

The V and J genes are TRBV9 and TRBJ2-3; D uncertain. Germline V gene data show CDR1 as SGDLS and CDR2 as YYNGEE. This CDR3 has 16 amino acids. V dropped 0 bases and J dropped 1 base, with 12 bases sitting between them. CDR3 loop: CASSVGLSGRTDTQYF. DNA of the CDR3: TGTGCCAGCAGCGTAGGATTGTCGGGTCGCACAGATACGCAGTATTTT. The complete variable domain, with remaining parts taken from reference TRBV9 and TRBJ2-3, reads DSGVTQTPKHLITATGQRVTLRCSPRSGDLSVYWYQQSLDQGLQFLIQYYNGEERAKGNILERFSAQQFPDLHSELNLSSLELGDSALYFCASSVGLSGRTDTQYFGPGTRLTVL.

CDR3 DNA: TGTGCCAGCAGCTTCTCAACCGGGACTAGCGGTTACAATGAGCAGTTCTTC. Translation: CASSFSTGTSGYNEQFF. The chain has TRBV7-2 and TRBJ2-1; TRBD2 aligns across 11 bases. CDR1 is SGHTA and CDR2 is FQGNSA in the germline V gene. Trimming at V came to 3 bases and at J to 4 bases, leaving 8 bases not matched to a gene. This CDR3 contains 17 residues.

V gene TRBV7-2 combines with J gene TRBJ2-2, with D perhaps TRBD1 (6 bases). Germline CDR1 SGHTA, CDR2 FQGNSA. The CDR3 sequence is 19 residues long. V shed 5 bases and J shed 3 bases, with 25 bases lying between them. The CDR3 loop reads CASSTPLVPGHKYTGELFF. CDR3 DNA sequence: TGTGCCAGCAGCACCCCCCTCGTTCCGGGACATAAGTACACCGGGGAGCTGTTTTTT.

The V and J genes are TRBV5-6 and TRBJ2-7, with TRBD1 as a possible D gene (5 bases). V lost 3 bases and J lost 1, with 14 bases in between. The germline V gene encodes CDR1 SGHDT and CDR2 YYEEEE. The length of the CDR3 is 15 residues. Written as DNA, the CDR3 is TGTGCCAGCAGCTCGGAAGGAGACAGATCCTACGAGCAGTACTTC. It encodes CASSSEGDRSYEQYF.

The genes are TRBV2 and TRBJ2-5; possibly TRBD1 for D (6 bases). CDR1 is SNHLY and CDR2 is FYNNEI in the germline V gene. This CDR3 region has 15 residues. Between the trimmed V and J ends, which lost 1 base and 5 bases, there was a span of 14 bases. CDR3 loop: CASSEGGTTGETQYF. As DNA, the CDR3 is TGTGCCAGCAGTGAAGGGGGTACCACAGGGGAGACCCAGTACTTC.

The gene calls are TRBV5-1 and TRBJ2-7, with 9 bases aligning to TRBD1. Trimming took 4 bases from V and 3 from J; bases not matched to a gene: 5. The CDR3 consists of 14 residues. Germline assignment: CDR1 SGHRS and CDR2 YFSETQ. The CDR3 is CASSPGTGRYEQYF. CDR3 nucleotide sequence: TGCGCCAGCAGCCCCGGGACAGGGCGCTACGAGCAGTACTTC.

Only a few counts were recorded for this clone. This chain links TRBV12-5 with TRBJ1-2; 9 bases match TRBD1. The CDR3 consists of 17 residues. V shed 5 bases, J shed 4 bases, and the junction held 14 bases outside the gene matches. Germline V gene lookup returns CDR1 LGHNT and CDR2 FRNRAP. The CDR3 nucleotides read TGTGCTAGTGGTCCCTTGCTGGGACAGGGACCGATCTATGGCTACACCTTC. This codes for CASGPLLGQGPIYGYTF.

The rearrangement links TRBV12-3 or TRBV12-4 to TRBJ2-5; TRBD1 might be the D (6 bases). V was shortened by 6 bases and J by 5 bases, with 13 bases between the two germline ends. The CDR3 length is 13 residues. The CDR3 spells CASRRTAWETQYF. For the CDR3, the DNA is TGTGCCAGCAGGAGGACAGCCTGGGAGACCCAGTACTTC.

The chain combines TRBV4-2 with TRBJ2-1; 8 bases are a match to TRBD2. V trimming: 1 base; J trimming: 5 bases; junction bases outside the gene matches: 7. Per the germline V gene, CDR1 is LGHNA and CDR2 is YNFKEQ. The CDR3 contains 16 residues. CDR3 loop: CASSQGGGNRDNEQFF. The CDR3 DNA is TGTGCCAGCAGCCAAGGCGGGGGGAATCGGGACAATGAGCAGTTCTTC.

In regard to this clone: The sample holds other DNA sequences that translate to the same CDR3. The CDR3 region is CASSVRGDTEAFF. The CDR3 DNA reads TGTGCCAGCAGCGTAAGGGGTGACACTGAAGCTTTCTTT. This chain joins TRBV9 and TRBJ1-1; TRBD1 is a possible D gene (5 bases). The CDR3 sequence is 13 residues long. CDR1 is SGDLS, CDR2 YYNGEE, per germline. Trimming stripped 1 base from V and 3 bases from J, with 7 bases between. Complete variable domain (other parts from reference TRBV9 and TRBJ1-1): DSGVTQTPKHLITATGQRVTLRCSPRSGDLSVYWYQQSLDQGLQFLIQYYNGEERAKGNILERFSAQQFPDLHSELNLSSLELGDSALYFCASSVRGDTEAFFGQGTRLTVV.

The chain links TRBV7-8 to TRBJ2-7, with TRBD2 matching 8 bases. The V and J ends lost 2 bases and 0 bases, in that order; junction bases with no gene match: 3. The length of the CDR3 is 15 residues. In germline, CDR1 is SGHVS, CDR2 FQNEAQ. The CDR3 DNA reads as TGTGCCAGCAGCTTAACGGGGGGGGCCTCCTACGAGCAGTACTTC. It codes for CASSLTGGASYEQYF.

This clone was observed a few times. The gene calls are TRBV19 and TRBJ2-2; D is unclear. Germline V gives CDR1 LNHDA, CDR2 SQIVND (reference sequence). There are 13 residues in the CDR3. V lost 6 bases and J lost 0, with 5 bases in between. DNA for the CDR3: TGTGCCAGTAGCCCCGCGAACACCGGGGAGCTGTTTTTT. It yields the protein CASSPANTGELFF.

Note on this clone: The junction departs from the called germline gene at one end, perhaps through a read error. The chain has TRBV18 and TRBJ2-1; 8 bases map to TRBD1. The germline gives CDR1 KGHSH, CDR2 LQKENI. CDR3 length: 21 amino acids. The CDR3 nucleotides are TGTACCAGCTCACCCGGCCCGGGACAGGTGATCCCACCAGACACCTACAATGAGCAGTTCTTC. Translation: CTSSPGPGQVIPPDTYNEQFF.

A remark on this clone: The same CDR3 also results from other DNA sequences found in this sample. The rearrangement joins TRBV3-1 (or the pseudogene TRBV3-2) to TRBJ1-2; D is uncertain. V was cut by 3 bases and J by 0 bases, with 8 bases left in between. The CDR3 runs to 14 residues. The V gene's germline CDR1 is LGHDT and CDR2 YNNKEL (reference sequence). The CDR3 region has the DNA TGTGCCAGCAGCCAGTTTACATCTAACTATGGCTACACCTTC. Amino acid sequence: CASSQFTSNYGYTF.